Listed below are T cell receptor beta chains from one sample, sequenced in a study of blood T cell repertoires in COVID-19. Method: immunoSEQ multiplex PCR; TCRdb's copy keeps in-frame clones and lacks some. The sample has under 150,000 clones, approximately 84% seen once; the top ten hold roughly 13%. Sequencing input: peripheral blood. These receptors all stem from a human donor in a cohort sampled during active COVID-19. Each CDR3 is given with its conserved first and last residue. A D gene is named only where the DNA matches it firmly. The listing skips clone size in some rows; elsewhere it reads once, few, many or a size class.

.,TRBJ1-2,TRBV12-3/TRBV12-4,.,TGTGCCAGCAGCGTAGGGGTGTCCTATGGCTACACCTTC,CASSVGVSYGYTF
.,TRBJ1-1,TRBV21-1,.,TGTGCCAGCAGCAAAGGGCAGGGGGCGGGAGCTTTCTTT,CASSKGQGAGAFF
.,TRBJ2-1,TRBV11-3,.,TGTGCCAGCAGCTTTTCTCTAGCAAATGAGCAGTTCTTC,CASSFSLANEQFF
.,TRBJ1-1,TRBV27,.,TGTGCCAGCAGTTTGCTGGGACACGGAAACACTGAAGCTTTCTTT,CASSLLGHGNTEAFF
.,TRBJ2-1,TRBV7-8,.,TGTGCCAGCAGCACGGGGGGCCCCTCCTACAATGAGCAGTTCTTC,CASSTGGPSYNEQFF
TRBD1,TRBJ1-5,TRBV6-2/TRBV6-3,once,TGTGCCAGCAGTCGGACAGGGGTTGGGGGCAATCAGCCCCAGCATTTT,CASSRTGVGGNQPQHF
.,TRBJ1-5,TRBV18,.,TGTGCCAGCTCACCTGGACTGAGCAATCAGCCCCAGCATTTT,CASSPGLSNQPQHF
.,TRBJ2-5,TRBV6-6,.,TGTGCCAGCAGTTACGGCAGGTCCGAGACCCAGTACTTC,CASSYGRSETQYF
TRBD1,TRBJ2-1,TRBV5-5,.,TGTGCCAGCAGCGAATGGGACAGTTGGAACAGTGAGCAGTTCTTC,CASSEWDSWNSEQFF
.,TRBJ2-1,TRBV5-4,.,TGTGCCAGCCTAGGCAGTTTGAACAATGAGCAGTTCTTC,CASLGSLNNEQFF
.,TRBJ2-7,TRBV30,.,TGTGCCTGGAGCGCCCTGGAGGGGCAGTACTTC,CAWSALEGQYF
TRBD1,TRBJ1-3,TRBV6-5,.,TGTGCCAGCAGTCGGACAGGGGGCAGGGGAAACACCATATATTTT,CASSRTGGRGNTIYF
TRBD2,TRBJ2-3,TRBV19,.,TGTGCCAGTAGTATAGGGAGCGGGGGGGCTACAGATACGCAGTATTTT,CASSIGSGGATDTQYF
.,TRBJ2-2,TRBV6-5,.,TGTGCCAGCACTCCGGACAGCAGAATTAAGGGGGAGCTGTTTTTT,CASTPDSRIKGELFF
.,TRBJ2-1,TRBV27,once,TGTGCCAGCAGTTTGGGGGGTAGTAGGTTCGATGAGCAGTTCTTC,CASSLGGSRFDEQFF
.,TRBJ2-3,TRBV7-9,.,TGTGCCAGCAGCTTAGTTTTACGGGGAACAGATACGCAGTATTTT,CASSLVLRGTDTQYF
TRBD2,TRBJ2-1,TRBV7-2,.,TGTGCCCCCTCGGGTAGCGGGGGGGTAACGCAGTTCTTC,CAPSGSGGVTQFF
TRBD1,TRBJ2-6,TRBV5-4,once,TGTGCCAGCAGCGCGACAGGGATTGTCTCTGGGGCCAACGTCCTGACTTTC,CASSATGIVSGANVLTF
.,TRBJ2-7,TRBV5-8,.,TGTGCCAGCAGCCCCCGGGGGACCCACGAGCAGTACTTC,CASSPRGTHEQYF
TRBD2,TRBJ2-1,TRBV7-6,.,TGTGCCAGCAGCTTAGTGTCGGGGGGGAATGAGCAGTTCTTC,CASSLVSGGNEQFF
TRBD2,TRBJ2-7,TRBV23-1,.,TGCGCCAGCAGTCAATATCAGGGAGGGGTTCCCCACGAGCAGTACTTC,CASSQYQGGVPHEQYF
.,TRBJ2-7,TRBV19,.,TGTGCCAGTAGTATAAGAACAGCAAGCTACGAGCAGTACTTC,CASSIRTASYEQYF
.,TRBJ1-2,TRBV10-3,.,TGTGCCATCAGTGACACGGGACTGTATGGCTACACCTTC,CAISDTGLYGYTF
.,TRBJ2-3,TRBV5-4,.,TGTGCCAGCAGCTGGGAGTCGGCTGATCGCCCAGATACGCAGTATTTT,CASSWESADRPDTQYF
TRBD2,TRBJ2-3,TRBV7-8,.,TGTGCCAGCAGTCCGTCTAGCGGGGGGGGCACAGATACGCAGTATTTT,CASSPSSGGGTDTQYF
.,TRBJ1-6,TRBV5-4,.,TGTGCCAGCAGAAAATGGACCGGGAACTCACCCCTCCACTTT,CASRKWTGNSPLHF
TRBD2,TRBJ2-7,TRBV3-1/TRBV3-2,.,TGTGCCAGCAGCCAGGCCGGGACTACTTCTTACGAGCAGTACTTC,CASSQAGTTSYEQYF
TRBD2,TRBJ2-2,TRBV10-2,.,TGCGCCAGCAGTGGGGGACTATTCACCGGGGAGCTGTTTTTT,CASSGGLFTGELFF
TRBD2,TRBJ2-1,TRBV9,once,TGTGCCAGCAGAGAGACTAGCGGGGACGGGGAGCAGTTCTTC,CASRETSGDGEQFF
.,TRBJ1-1,TRBV10-3,few,TGTGCCATCAGCGGGGGCACTGAAGCTTTCTTT,CAISGGTEAFF
.,TRBJ2-7,TRBV12-3/TRBV12-4,.,TGTGCCAGCAGTTTAAACAGACCCTACGAGCAGTACTTC,CASSLNRPYEQYF
TRBD1,TRBJ1-3,TRBV5-1,.,TGCGCCAGCAGCCTGGATGACAGGGGTGGAAACACCATATATTTT,CASSLDDRGGNTIYF
TRBD2,TRBJ2-2,TRBV4-2,.,TGTGCCAGCAGCCAAGAGGAGGACGTTAGCGGGGGGGCCTACACCGGGGAGCTGTTTTTT,CASSQEEDVSGGAYTGELFF
.,TRBJ2-7,TRBV18,.,TGTGCCAGCTCACCTGGGCGTTACGAGCAGTACTTC,CASSPGRYEQYF
.,TRBJ1-1,TRBV12-3/TRBV12-4,.,TGTGCCAGCAGTTTAGAGAGCGGCACTGAAGCTTTCTTT,CASSLESGTEAFF
TRBD2,TRBJ2-7,TRBV4-1,.,TGCGCCAGCAGCCAGGGTAGCGGGGGACCCTCCTACGAGCAGTACTTC,CASSQGSGGPSYEQYF
TRBD1,TRBJ2-1,TRBV3-1/TRBV3-2,.,TGTGCCAGCAGCCAGTCCGGGACAGGGAAGTACAATGAGCAGTTCTTC,CASSQSGTGKYNEQFF
.,TRBJ2-7,TRBV4-1,.,TGCGCCAGCAGCCAAGGGATTTCGGGACTCACTTACGAGCAGTACTTC,CASSQGISGLTYEQYF
TRBD1,TRBJ1-2,TRBV7-6,.,TGTGCCAGCAGCTCAGAGGGAAGGGGGCGGGAAGATGGCTACACCTTC,CASSSEGRGREDGYTF